This entry concerns a single T cell receptor (beta chain). What it binds is not known. This entry is derived from a study of cytomegalovirus exposure and HLA in healthy donors. Study-level points and caveats: Associated with cytomegalovirus, according to the listing, were 150 to 200 TCR beta chains. Both high specificity and high sensitivity reportedly marked the classifier's diagnosis of cytomegalovirus status.

Some clones are missing from TCRdb's copy, which holds only in-frame ones; the method was immunoSEQ multiplex PCR. The sample gives some 170,000 clones, 85% of which show up once; over 2% is in the top ten. CDR3 length: 17 amino acids. Germline-derived CDR1 and CDR2 are MNHEY and SMNVEV (reference sequence). J gave up 0 bases and V 0 bases, and 8 bases lay outside the gene matches. The sample comprised PBMCs. The origin of this receptor is a man aged 30-40 years in good health and CMV-seropositive. The chain links TRBV27 to TRBJ2-7, with 7 nucleotides matching TRBD1. CDR3 sequence (DNA): TGTGCCAGCAGTTTATCTCCAACGACAGGGTACTCCTACGAGCAGTACTTC. This encodes CASSLSPTTGYSYEQYF.